This is a list of T cell receptor beta chains from one sample in a study of Ad26.COV2.S vaccination and SARS-CoV-2 variants. Assay used: immunoSEQ multiplex PCR; TCRdb lists only in-frame clones, some missing. The sample yields approximately 480,000 clones, around 88% seen once. The specimen comprised peripheral blood, sampled in a trial of Ad26.COV2.S vaccine versus placebo. These receptors all come from a person aged 18-60 years who received the Ad26.COV2.S COVID-19 vaccine or a placebo. Each CDR3 is given with its conserved first and last residue. D genes are given only for firm matches. The listing skips clone size in some rows; elsewhere it reads once, few, many or a size class.

d_gene	v_gene	j_gene	abundance	len	CDR3nt	CDR3aa
.	TRBV7-2	TRBJ2-7	.	15	TGTGCCAGCAGCTGGCAGGGTTTAGGGAGCTACGAGCAGTACTTC	CASSWQGLGSYEQYF
TRBD2	TRBV6-2/TRBV6-3	TRBJ2-3	.	17	TGTGCCAGCAGTTACGGAGCGGGGACGTCTAGCACAGATACGCAGTATTTT	CASSYGAGTSSTDTQYF
.	TRBV30	TRBJ1-1	.	13	TGTGCCTGGAGTCTGACAGGCACCGGTGAAGCTTTCTTT	CAWSLTGTGEAFF
.	TRBV6-1	TRBJ1-5	.	13	TGTGCCAGCAGTGACGGGCCCAACCAGCCCCAGCATTTT	CASSDGPNQPQHF
.	TRBV5-1	TRBJ2-7	.	14	TGCGCCAGCAGCCTCAGGGGGCGGGAGGCCGAGCAGTACTTC	CASSLRGREAEQYF
TRBD2	TRBV19	TRBJ2-1	.	18	TGTGCCAGTATTAAGACTAGCGGGACGGACGGGACCTACAATGAGCAGTTCTTC	CASIKTSGTDGTYNEQFF
.	TRBV27	TRBJ2-7	.	15	TGTGCCAGCAGCCGGTACGGCGGAACAGCTGTCGAGCAGTACTTC	CASSRYGGTAVEQYF
.	TRBV6-5	TRBJ1-2	.	15	TGTGCCAGCAGTTACTATCAGGGCGGCGCGGGTGGCTACACCTTC	CASSYYQGGAGGYTF
.	TRBV11-1	TRBJ1-1	once	15	TGTGCCAGCAGCACCCCTGGGCAGCTGAACACTGAAGCTTTCTTT	CASSTPGQLNTEAFF
.	TRBV30	TRBJ2-7	.	13	TGTGCCTGGAGCAGGGCTAGCAACTACGAGCAGTACTTC	CAWSRASNYEQYF
TRBD1	TRBV4-3	TRBJ2-3	.	15	TGCGCCAGCAGCCAGGGGGACAGCGTCACAGATACGCAGTATTTT	CASSQGDSVTDTQYF
.	TRBV28	TRBJ2-7	once	15	TGTGCCAGCAATCGAAACGGGGGGCTTAGCCACGAGCAGTACTTC	CASNRNGGLSHEQYF
.	TRBV19	TRBJ1-3	few	13	TGTGCCAGTAGTATCGCGCCTGGAAACACCATATATTTT	CASSIAPGNTIYF
.	TRBV28	TRBJ2-7	.	14	TGTGCCAGCAGGGATACAGGGGGGGCTTTTGGGCAGTACTTC	CASRDTGGAFGQYF
.	TRBV7-3	TRBJ2-3	.	13	TGTGCCAGCAGCTTCAATTTTGCAGATACGCAGTATTTT	CASSFNFADTQYF
TRBD2	TRBV5-1	TRBJ2-5	.	18	TGCGCCAGCAGCCAGACGTTGACTAGCGGTAAAGGGAGGGAGACCCAGTACTTC	CASSQTLTSGKGRETQYF
.	TRBV10-2	TRBJ2-7	many	13	TGCGCCATGGCGGCGGATAGCTCCTACGAGCAGTACTTC	CAMAADSSYEQYF
.	TRBV19	TRBJ1-4	.	14	TGTGCCAGTAGTATCCAGTGGGAAGAAGGAAAACTGTTTTTT	CASSIQWEEGKLFF
TRBD1	TRBV29-1	TRBJ2-5	.	14	TGCAGCGTTGATCGGACAGGGGGCCAAGAGACCCAGTACTTC	CSVDRTGGQETQYF
.	TRBV29-1	TRBJ2-1	.	14	TGCAGCGTCCCTAGGGGTGGGTTTGGCAATGAGCAGTTCTTC	CSVPRGGFGNEQFF
.	TRBV27	TRBJ2-1	.	11	TGTGCCAGCAGATACAACAATGAGCAGTTCTTC	CASRYNNEQFF
.	TRBV28	TRBJ2-1	.	15	TGTGCCAGCAGTAGGAGAAGAGGGGGGCTGAATGAGCAGTTCTTC	CASSRRRGGLNEQFF
.	TRBV18	TRBJ2-4	.	15	TGTGCCAGCTCACCCTTTTCTCGGGACAAAAACATTCAGTACTTC	CASSPFSRDKNIQYF
TRBD2	TRBV9	TRBJ2-1	.	15	TGTGCCAGCAGCTTCGGACTAGCGGGGAACAATGAGCAGTTCTTC	CASSFGLAGNNEQFF
.	TRBV18	TRBJ2-3	.	13	TGTGCCAGCTCATATGTGGGCCCAGATACGCAGTATTTT	CASSYVGPDTQYF
.	TRBV27	TRBJ2-1	.	14	TGTGCCAGCACTAGGAGGGCCGGTTACAATGAGCAGTTCTTC	CASTRRAGYNEQFF
TRBD2	TRBV11-3	TRBJ2-1	.	16	TGTGCCAGCAGCTTAACTATAGCGGGGGGGAACAATGAGCAGTTCTTC	CASSLTIAGGNNEQFF
.	TRBV18	TRBJ1-4	.	13	TGTGCCAGCTCACCACTGGGGGGTGAAAAACTGTTTTTT	CASSPLGGEKLFF
.	TRBV29-1	TRBJ2-5	few	12	TGCAGCGTTGCGGGCCGGTCGGAGACCCAGTACTTC	CSVAGRSETQYF
.	TRBV29-1	TRBJ2-7	.	12	TGCAGCGCCTATTACCAGGGAGGCGAGCAGTACTTC	CSAYYQGGEQYF
.	TRBV18	TRBJ1-1	.	13	TGTGCCAGCTCTAAGAGGGGGGACACTGAAGCTTTCTTT	CASSKRGDTEAFF
.	TRBV20-1	TRBJ2-4	.	15	TGCAGTGCTAGTGAGGGGAGAGTAGCCAAAAACATTCAGTACTTC	CSASEGRVAKNIQYF
TRBD1	TRBV10-3	TRBJ1-5	.	15	TGTGCCATCAGTGCCGGGACAGGGGGCAAAGGACCCCAGCATTTT	CAISAGTGGKGPQHF
TRBD1	TRBV24-1	TRBJ1-2	.	14	TGTGCCACCAGTGAAGTGGGACAGGGCTATGGCTACACCTTC	CATSEVGQGYGYTF
.	TRBV20-1	TRBJ2-1	.	15	TGCAGTGCTAGTTTATCCCCTGGGGCCTACAATGAGCAGTTCTTC	CSASLSPGAYNEQFF
.	TRBV19	TRBJ1-4	.	15	TGTGCCAGTAGTCCCCAGGGTGGTCGTGGTGAAAAACTGTTTTTT	CASSPQGGRGEKLFF
.	TRBV5-1	TRBJ2-4	.	16	TGCGCCAGCAGCCCAAACAGGGCTCTAGCCAAAAACATTCAGTACTTC	CASSPNRALAKNIQYF
.	TRBV19	TRBJ1-1	.	13	TGTGCCAGTATCCCGTGGGACGGAAGTGAAGCTTTCTTT	CASIPWDGSEAFF
TRBD1	TRBV2	TRBJ1-2	.	11	TGTGCCAGCGCACAGGGGAGTGGCTACACCTTC	CASAQGSGYTF
TRBD2	TRBV30	TRBJ2-3	few	11	TGTGCCTGGAGTGGGGGGACTATGGCGTATTTT	CAWSGGTMAYF
.	TRBV5-5	TRBJ1-1	.	12	TGTGCCAGCAGCTTGGAGGAGACAGAAGCTTTCTTT	CASSLEETEAFF
.	TRBV7-3	TRBJ1-1	.	13	TGTGCCAGCAGCTTAACCCCCGCCACTGAAGCTTTCTTT	CASSLTPATEAFF
.	TRBV6-5	TRBJ2-2	.	15	TGTGCCAGCAGCCTGCTAACAGCGAACACCGGGGAGCTGTTTTTT	CASSLLTANTGELFF
TRBD1	TRBV7-3	TRBJ2-7	.	13	TGTGCCAGCAGCCAAAACAGGGGCTACGAGCAGTACTTC	CASSQNRGYEQYF
.	TRBV28	TRBJ2-2	.	15	TGTGCCAGCAGGGGAGGAGGACCGAACACCGGGGAGCTGTTTTTT	CASRGGGPNTGELFF
.	TRBV7-2	TRBJ1-5	.	15	TGTGCCAGCAGCTTATTGGCAGGGTCCGGGCAGCCCCAGCATTTT	CASSLLAGSGQPQHF
TRBD1	TRBV6-2/TRBV6-3	TRBJ1-5	.	12	TGTGCCAGCAGTTCCAGGGGGCAGCCCCAGCATTTT	CASSSRGQPQHF
.	TRBV20-1	TRBJ2-1	once	11	TGCAGTGCTAGTAGGGGTGGTGAGCAGTTCTTC	CSASRGGEQFF
.	TRBV5-4	TRBJ2-1	.	13	TGTGCCAGCAGCTTGGACTCCTACAATGAGCAGTTCTTC	CASSLDSYNEQFF
TRBD1	TRBV5-1	TRBJ2-3	.	14	TGCGCCAGCAGCTTGAGGACAGGGGCAGATACGCAGTATTTT	CASSLRTGADTQYF
TRBD2	TRBV5-4	TRBJ2-7	.	14	TGTGCCAGCAGCTTAGGGACTAGGGTTAACGAGCAGTACTTC	CASSLGTRVNEQYF
TRBD1	TRBV6-6	TRBJ2-7	many	14	TGTGCCAGCAGTTACTCGACAGGGGGTTACGAGCAGTACTTC	CASSYSTGGYEQYF
TRBD2	TRBV19	TRBJ2-6	.	17	TGTGCCAGTATTCACCCCGGGGGACTAGCGGGGACCAACGTCCTGACTTTC	CASIHPGGLAGTNVLTF
TRBD1	TRBV2	TRBJ1-2	.	15	TGTGCCAGCAGTGCCAGGGGGCAGGAAAACTATGGCTACACCTTC	CASSARGQENYGYTF
.	TRBV6-5	TRBJ2-7	.	16	TGTGCCAGCAGTTACTTTTTCCCGACAGACAACTACGAGCAGTACTTC	CASSYFFPTDNYEQYF
.	TRBV5-4	TRBJ2-6	.	14	TGTGCCAGCAGCTTTCAGTCTGGGGCCAACGTCCTGACTTTC	CASSFQSGANVLTF
TRBD1	TRBV28	TRBJ1-3	.	19	TGTGCCAGCAGCCCATTCCCCCTCGGACAGGGGCACTCTGGAAACACCATATATTTT	CASSPFPLGQGHSGNTIYF
.	TRBV6-5	TRBJ1-5	.	13	TGTGCCAGCAGTAGGGGGGGGATTCAGCCCCAGCATTTT	CASSRGGIQPQHF
TRBD2	TRBV11-2	TRBJ2-3	.	13	TGTGCCAGCAGCCCCGCCCGGCTAGCGGGGCCGGAGTTT	CASSPARLAGPEF